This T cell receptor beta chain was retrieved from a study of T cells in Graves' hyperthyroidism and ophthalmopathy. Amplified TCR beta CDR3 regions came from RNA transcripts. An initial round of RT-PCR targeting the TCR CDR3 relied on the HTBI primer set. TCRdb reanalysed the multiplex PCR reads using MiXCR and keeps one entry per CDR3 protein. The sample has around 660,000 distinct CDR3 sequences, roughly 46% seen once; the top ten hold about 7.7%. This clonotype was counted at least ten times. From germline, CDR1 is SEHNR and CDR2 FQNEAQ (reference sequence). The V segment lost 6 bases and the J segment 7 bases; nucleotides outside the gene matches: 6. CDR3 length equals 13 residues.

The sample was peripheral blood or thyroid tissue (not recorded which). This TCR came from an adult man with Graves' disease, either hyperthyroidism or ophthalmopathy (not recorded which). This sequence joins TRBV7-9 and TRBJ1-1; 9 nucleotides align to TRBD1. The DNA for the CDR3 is TGTGCCAGCAGGACAGGGGGTGGTAGTGAAGCTTTCTTT. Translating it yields CASRTGGGSEAFF.